Presented here are 22 T cell receptor beta chains from one specimen sequenced in a study of blood T cell repertoires in COVID-19. The repertoire was sequenced with immunoSEQ multiplex PCR; TCRdb's copy has only in-frame clones and lacks some. The sample lists tens of thousands of clones; under 90% were seen once. The sample was peripheral blood. These receptors originate from a woman aged 55-75 years with acute or convalescent COVID-19.

Comment on this clone: This same CDR3 is encoded by further DNA sequences in the sample. The rearrangement uses TRBV18 and TRBJ1-4; the match to TRBD1 covers 7 bases. The germline V gene has CDR1 KGHSH and CDR2 LQKENI. Trimming at V came to 5 bases and at J to 4 bases, leaving 4 bases not matched to a gene. The CDR3 consists of 14 residues. The CDR3 is CASSRGQGNEKLFF. The CDR3 nucleotides read TGTGCCAGCTCAAGGGGGCAGGGTAATGAAAAACTGTTTTTT.

The count of this clone is one. The chain combines TRBV2 with TRBJ2-3; 7 nucleotides line up with TRBD1. The CDR3 contains 15 residues. Trimming cost V 5 bases and J 0 bases; bases outside gene matches: 5. Germline V CDR1 and CDR2: SNHLY, FYNNEI. CDR3 sequence: CASSKGTASTDTQYF. CDR3 in DNA: TGTGCCAGCAGTAAAGGGACAGCTAGCACAGATACGCAGTATTTT.

The genes are TRBV6-5 and TRBJ1-2, with TRBD1 as a possible D gene (6 bases). Germline-derived CDR1 and CDR2 are MNHEY and SVGAGI. V lost 6 bases and J 4 bases, leaving 15 bases between the germline ends. CDR3 length equals 14 residues. CDR3 nucleotide sequence: TGTGCCAGCAGAAACAGGGATCCCACCTATGGCTACACCTTC. Amino acids: CASRNRDPTYGYTF.

This rearrangement joins TRBV29-1 to TRBJ2-7, with D perhaps TRBD2 (6 bases). The germline V and J ends were trimmed by 8 bases and 2 bases, with 19 bases remaining between them. The CDR3 consists of 14 residues. Germline loops: CDR1 SQVTM, CDR2 ANQGSEA. CDR3 region: CSFTSHGGAYEQYF. In DNA, the CDR3 is TGCAGCTTCACATCCCACGGGGGAGCCTACGAGCAGTACTTC.

The rearrangement joins TRBV30 to TRBJ1-1; TRBD1 might be the D (6 bases). The V end was cut by 2 bases, the J end by 1 base, with 8 bases between. The CDR3 spans 13 residues. CDR1 is GTSNPN and CDR2 is SVGIG in the germline V gene (reference sequence). In DNA, the CDR3 is TGTGCCTGGAGTCGGGGGGCGAACACTGAAGCTTTCTTT. Translating it yields CAWSRGANTEAFF.

The CDR3 loop reads CATAETWGANVLTF. In DNA form, the CDR3 reads TGTGCCACCGCAGAGACTTGGGGGGCCAACGTCCTGACTTTC. V gene TRBV19 combines with J gene TRBJ2-6; D ambiguous. Germline CDR1 and CDR2: LNHDA and SQIVND (reference sequence). V was clipped by 10 bases and J by 4 bases, with 14 bases between them. The length of the CDR3 is 14 residues.

V is TRBV9 and J is TRBJ2-7; 7 bases line up with TRBD2. The junction had 9 bases not matched to a gene; V was cut back by 3 bases and J by 3 bases. Looked up from germline, CDR1 is SGDLS and CDR2 is YYNGEE. This CDR3 comprises 15 residues. This chain's CDR3 is CASSAAGLPSYEQYF. The CDR3 nucleotides read TGTGCCAGCAGCGCAGCGGGACTACCGAGCTACGAGCAGTACTTC.

This clone was detected only once. V and J are TRBV18 and TRBJ1-5; D gene uncertain. Per germline, CDR1 KGHSH and CDR2 LQKENI. Trimming took 3 bases from V and 6 from J, leaving 9 bases between them. This CDR3 spans 13 amino acids. The CDR3, as DNA: TGTGCCAGCTCACCTCGAGAGGGTCAGCCCCAGCATTTT. Translated, it gives CASSPREGQPQHF.

This sequence joins TRBV4-1 and TRBJ2-7; 10 nucleotides line up with TRBD2. Germline V gene lookup returns CDR1 MGHRA and CDR2 YSYEKL. Unmatched junction bases numbered 8, after V lost 8 bases and J lost 1 base. The CDR3 contains 15 residues. The CDR3 coding sequence is TGCGCCAGCTCACAAGGACTAGCGGTTTCCTACGAGCAGTACTTC. It specifies CASSQGLAVSYEQYF.

The chain joins TRBV24-1 to TRBJ2-1; 7 bases are shared with TRBD1. Germline lookup yields CDR1 KGHDR and CDR2 SFDVKD. V shed 3 bases and J 4 bases; nucleotides not matched to a gene: 8. There are 16 residues in the CDR3. This chain's CDR3 is CATSDARQGPYNEQFF. The CDR3, as DNA: TGTGCCACCAGTGATGCAAGACAGGGACCTTACAATGAGCAGTTCTTC.

The V gene is TRBV30, the J gene TRBJ2-3; 7 bases fit TRBD1. Germline values: CDR1 GTSNPN, CDR2 SVGIG (reference sequence). V dropped 2 bases and J dropped 0; count of bases not matched to a gene: 5. This CDR3 has 15 residues. The CDR3 spells CAWSLDRTSTDTQYF. CDR3 DNA sequence: TGTGCCTGGAGTTTGGACAGGACTAGCACAGATACGCAGTATTTT.

The chain combines TRBV18 with TRBJ1-4, with D perhaps TRBD1 (5 bases). The CDR3 totals 14 residues. V gave up 2 bases and J gave up 7 bases, with 11 bases separating them. Germline CDR1 and CDR2: KGHSH and LQKENI. The chain's CDR3 is CASSPIADTEKLFF. CDR3 DNA: TGTGCCAGCTCACCAATTGCGGACACTGAAAAACTGTTTTTT.

This rearrangement joins TRBV5-4 to TRBJ1-6; D is uncertain. Germline V gives CDR1 SGHNT, CDR2 YYREEE (reference sequence). The CDR3 is 16 amino acids. Trimming removed 4 bases at V and 0 bases at J, with 11 bases between. The CDR3 is CASSRGTPSYNSPLHF. The CDR3, as DNA: TGTGCCAGCAGCCGCGGAACCCCCTCCTATAATTCACCCCTCCACTTT.

This chain connects TRBV18 to TRBJ1-2, with D tentatively TRBD1 (5 bases). Germline values: CDR1 KGHSH, CDR2 LQKENI. This CDR3 has 15 amino acids. V gave up 3 bases and J gave up 5 bases, with 16 bases separating them. CDR3 loop: CASSPSLGGGYGYTF. The DNA of the CDR3 is TGTGCCAGCTCACCTTCCCTTGGGGGAGGATATGGCTACACCTTC.

V usage is TRBV10-3 and J usage is TRBJ2-1, with D hard to call. V lost 0 bases to trimming and J lost 6 bases, with 3 bases between them. The CDR3 is made up of 12 amino acids. Germline CDR1 ENHRY, CDR2 SYGVKD. In DNA form, the CDR3 reads TGTGCCATCAGTGAGTCGAGCAATGAGCAGTTCTTC. Amino acid sequence: CAISESSNEQFF.

The chain combines TRBV6-5 with TRBJ1-2; 7 positions match TRBD1. The germline V gene has CDR1 MNHEY and CDR2 SVGAGI. This CDR3 has 14 residues. V was pared by 6 bases and J by 4 bases, with 8 bases of the junction left unmatched. CDR3 sequence (DNA): TGTGCCAGCAGCCGGCACGGGGACAGCTATGGCTACACCTTC. Amino acids: CASSRHGDSYGYTF.

The J gene is TRBJ1-4, the V gene TRBV4-1, with D perhaps matching TRBD1 (5 bases). This CDR3 is built from 17 residues. Germline V CDR1 and CDR2: MGHRA, YSYEKL. The germline V and J ends were trimmed by 3 bases and 7 bases, with 21 bases remaining between them. CDR3 sequence: CASSHERRGEAIEKLFF. The DNA for the CDR3 is TGCGCCAGCAGCCACGAACGGAGGGGTGAGGCGATTGAAAAACTGTTTTTT.

V gene TRBV5-4 combines with J gene TRBJ1-2, with TRBD1 matching over 9 bases. Germline CDR1 SGHNT, CDR2 YYREEE (reference sequence). V lost 4 bases and J lost 11; bases outside the gene matches: 15. The CDR3 loop spans 15 amino acids. The CDR3 region is CASSLGQGIVVGYTF. CDR3 nucleotides: TGTGCCAGCAGCCTGGGACAGGGTATAGTGGTTGGTTACACCTTC.

This chain joins TRBV6-5 and TRBJ2-7; D might be TRBD1 (6 bases). V was clipped by 1 base and J by 1 base, with 8 bases between them. CDR3 length: 14 residues. The V gene's germline CDR1 is MNHEY and CDR2 SVGAGI. The CDR3 DNA reads as TGTGCCAGCAGTTACTACAGGGATTCCTACGAGCAGTACTTC. It is translated as CASSYYRDSYEQYF.

This sequence joins TRBV5-8 and TRBJ2-1; D unresolved. Trimming shortened V by 1 base and J by 11 bases, and 7 bases separated the two germline ends. Per the germline V gene, CDR1 is SGHTS and CDR2 is YDEGEE. The CDR3 spans 11 residues. This chain's CDR3 is CASSLHPKQFF. CDR3 DNA: TGTGCCAGCAGCTTGCATCCAAAGCAGTTCTTC.

The chain uses TRBV3-1 (or the pseudogene TRBV3-2) and TRBJ1-1; D is perhaps TRBD1 (5 bases). V dropped 0 bases and J dropped 3 bases, with 14 bases sitting between them. Germline CDR1 is LGHDT and CDR2 is YNNKEL (reference sequence). The CDR3 is 16 residues long. The CDR3 DNA is TGTGCCAGCAGCCAAGATAGCGGGGGGAGGCACACTGAAGCTTTCTTT. Translating gives CASSQDSGGRHTEAFF.

V gene TRBV9 combines with J gene TRBJ2-4, with 9 bases that match TRBD1. CDR1 is SGDLS, CDR2 YYNGEE, per germline. V gave up 4 bases and J gave up 3 bases; unmatched junction bases: 5. This CDR3 comprises 15 residues. Written as DNA, the CDR3 is TGTGCCAGCAGCAAAAGGACAGGGGACAAAAACATTCAGTACTTC. This translates into CASSKRTGDKNIQYF.